The sequence of this T cell receptor beta chain was determined in a study of control samples from healthy donors and cancer patients. Germline values: CDR1 SGHAT, CDR2 FQNNGV. CDR3 length: 15 amino acids. Between the trimmed V and J ends, which lost 0 bases and 3 bases, there was a span of 8 bases. Method: immunoSEQ multiplex PCR; TCRdb's copy keeps in-frame clones and lacks some. Here the sample spans approximately 87,000 clones, around 87% being singletons. This sequence originates from a woman between 45 and 60 years old in good health. Sequencing was carried out using blood. V and J are TRBV11-2 and TRBJ2-2; D is ambiguous. The CDR3 loop is CASSLDGGYTGELFF. The CDR3 bases are TGTGCCAGCAGCTTAGATGGCGGCTACACCGGGGAGCTGTTTTTT.